This TCR beta chain is drawn from a study of T-cell reconstitution after alpha-beta-depleted transplantation in children. CDR1 and CDR2 (germline): SQVTM, ANQGSEA. This CDR3 has 12 amino acids. Trimming pared 6 bases from V and 6 bases from J, leaving 12 bases between. This clonotype has at least ten counts. TCRbeta library construction was performed incorporating unique molecular identifiers. TCRdb re-called the PCR reads with MiXCR, one entry per CDR3 protein. The sample lists about 490,000 distinct CDR3 sequences, more than 9% occurring once. J is TRBJ2-1 and V is TRBV29-1; possibly TRBD2 for D (6 bases). The specimen comprised PBMCs, sampled before TCRalphabeta/CD19-depleted stem cell transplant. The sequence came from a child aged 2-9 years with inherited bone marrow failure, due to receive a stem cell transplant. CDR3 sequence reads: CSVVLALNEQFF. CDR3 sequence (DNA): TGCAGCGTCGTACTAGCTCTCAATGAGCAGTTCTTC.